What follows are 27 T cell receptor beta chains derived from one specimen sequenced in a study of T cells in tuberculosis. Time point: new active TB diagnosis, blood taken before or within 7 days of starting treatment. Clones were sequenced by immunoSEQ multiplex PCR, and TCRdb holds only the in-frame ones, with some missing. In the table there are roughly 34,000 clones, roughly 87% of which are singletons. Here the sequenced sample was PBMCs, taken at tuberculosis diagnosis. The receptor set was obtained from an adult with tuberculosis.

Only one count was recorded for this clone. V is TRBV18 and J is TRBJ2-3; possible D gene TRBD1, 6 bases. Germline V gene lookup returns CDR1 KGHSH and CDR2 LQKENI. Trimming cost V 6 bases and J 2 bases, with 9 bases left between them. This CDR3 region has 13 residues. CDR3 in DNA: TGTGCCAGCTCTCGGACAGACACAGATACGCAGTATTTT. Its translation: CASSRTDTDTQYF.

CDR3 amino acids: CASSGTGIGVNQPQHF. CDR3 nucleotides: TGTGCCAGTAGTGGGACAGGGATAGGAGTTAATCAGCCCCAGCATTTT. This chain connects TRBV19 to TRBJ1-5; 9 bases agree with TRBD1. Per germline, CDR1 LNHDA and CDR2 SQIVND (reference sequence). There are 16 residues in the CDR3. V was clipped by 5 bases and J by 4 bases; unmatched bases: 9.

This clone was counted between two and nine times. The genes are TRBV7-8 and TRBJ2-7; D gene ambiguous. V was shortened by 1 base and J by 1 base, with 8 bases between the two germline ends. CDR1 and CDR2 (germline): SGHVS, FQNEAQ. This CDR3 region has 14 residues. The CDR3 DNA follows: TGTGCCAGCAGCTTAGAAACAGATTCCTACGAGCAGTACTTC. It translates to CASSLETDSYEQYF.

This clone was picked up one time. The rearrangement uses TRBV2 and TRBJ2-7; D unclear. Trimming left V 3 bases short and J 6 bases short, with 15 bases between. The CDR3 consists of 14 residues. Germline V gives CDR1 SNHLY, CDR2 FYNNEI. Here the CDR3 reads CASSETMRPGEQYF. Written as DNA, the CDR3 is TGTGCCAGCAGTGAGACGATGAGGCCGGGCGAGCAGTACTTC.

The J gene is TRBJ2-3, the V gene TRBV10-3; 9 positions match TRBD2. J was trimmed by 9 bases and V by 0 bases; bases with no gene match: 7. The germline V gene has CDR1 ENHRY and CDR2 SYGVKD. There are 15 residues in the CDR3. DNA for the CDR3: TGTGCCATCAGTGAGTCCAGCGGGAGGCCCACCACGCAGTATTTT. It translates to CAISESSGRPTTQYF.

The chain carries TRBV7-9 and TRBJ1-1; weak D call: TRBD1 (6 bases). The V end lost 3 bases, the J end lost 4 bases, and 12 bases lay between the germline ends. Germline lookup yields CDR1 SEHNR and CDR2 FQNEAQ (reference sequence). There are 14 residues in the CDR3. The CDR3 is CASSFGQGTTEAFF. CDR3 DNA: TGTGCCAGCAGCTTCGGTCAGGGGACCACTGAAGCTTTCTTT.

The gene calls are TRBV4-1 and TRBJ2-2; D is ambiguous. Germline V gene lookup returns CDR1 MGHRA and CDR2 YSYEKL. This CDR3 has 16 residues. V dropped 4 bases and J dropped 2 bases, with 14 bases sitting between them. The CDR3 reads CASSPNPVLNTGELFF. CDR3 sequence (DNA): TGCGCCAGCAGCCCCAACCCGGTACTTAACACCGGGGAGCTGTTTTTT.

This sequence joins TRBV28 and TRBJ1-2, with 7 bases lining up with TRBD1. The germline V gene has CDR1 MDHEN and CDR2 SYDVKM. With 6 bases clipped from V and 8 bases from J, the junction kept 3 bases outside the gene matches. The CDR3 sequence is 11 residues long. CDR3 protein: CASRGTEGYTF. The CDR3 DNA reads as TGTGCCAGCAGGGGGACAGAAGGCTACACCTTC.

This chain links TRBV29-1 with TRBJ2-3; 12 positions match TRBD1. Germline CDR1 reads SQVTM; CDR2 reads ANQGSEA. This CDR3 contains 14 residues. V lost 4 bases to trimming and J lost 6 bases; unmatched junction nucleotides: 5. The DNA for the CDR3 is TGCAGCGTTGGGGACAGGGGGCCTGCCGATACGCAGTATTTT. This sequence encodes CSVGDRGPADTQYF.

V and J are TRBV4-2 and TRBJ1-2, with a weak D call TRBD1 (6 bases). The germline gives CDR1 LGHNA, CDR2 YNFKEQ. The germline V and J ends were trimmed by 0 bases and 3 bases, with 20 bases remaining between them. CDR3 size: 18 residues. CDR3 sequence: CASSQDKGRGTHDYGYTF. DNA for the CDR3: TGTGCCAGCAGCCAAGATAAGGGCAGGGGCACCCATGACTATGGCTACACCTTC.

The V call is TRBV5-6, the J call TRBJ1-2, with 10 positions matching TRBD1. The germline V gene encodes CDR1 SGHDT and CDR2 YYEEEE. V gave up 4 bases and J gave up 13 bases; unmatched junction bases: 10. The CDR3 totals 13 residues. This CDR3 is CASSVGTGDGFTF. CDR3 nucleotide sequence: TGTGCCAGCAGCGTGGGGACAGGGGACGGTTTCACCTTC. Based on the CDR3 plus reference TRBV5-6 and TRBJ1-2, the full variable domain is DAGVTQSPTHLIKTRGQQVTLRCSPKSGHDTVSWYQQALGQGPQFIFQYYEEEERQRGNFPDRFSGHQFPNYSSELNVNALLLGDSALYLCASSVGTGDGFTFGSGTRLTVV.

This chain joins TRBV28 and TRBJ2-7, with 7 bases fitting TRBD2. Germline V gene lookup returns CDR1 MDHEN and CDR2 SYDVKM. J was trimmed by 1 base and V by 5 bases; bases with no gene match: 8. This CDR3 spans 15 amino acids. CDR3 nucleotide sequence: TGTGCCAGCAGTCCTGGGACTACTCCATCCTACGAGCAGTACTTC. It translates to CASSPGTTPSYEQYF.

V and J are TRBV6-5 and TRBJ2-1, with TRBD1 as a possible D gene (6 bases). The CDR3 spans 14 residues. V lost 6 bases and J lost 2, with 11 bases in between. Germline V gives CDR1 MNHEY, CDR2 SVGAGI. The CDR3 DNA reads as TGTGCCAGCAGCTCCCGGGACACCTACAATGAGCAGTTCTTC. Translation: CASSSRDTYNEQFF.

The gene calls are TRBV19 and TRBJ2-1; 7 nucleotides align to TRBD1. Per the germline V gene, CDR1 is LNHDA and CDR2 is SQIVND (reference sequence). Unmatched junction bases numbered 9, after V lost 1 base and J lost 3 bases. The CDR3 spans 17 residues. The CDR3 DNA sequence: TGTGCCAGTAGTATAGGGAGAGACAGGGCAGGCTACAATGAGCAGTTCTTC. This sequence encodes CASSIGRDRAGYNEQFF.

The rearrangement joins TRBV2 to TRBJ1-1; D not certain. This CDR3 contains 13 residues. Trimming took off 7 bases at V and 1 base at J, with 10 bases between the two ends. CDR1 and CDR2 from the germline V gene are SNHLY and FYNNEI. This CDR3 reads CASNSEGNTEAFF. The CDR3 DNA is TGTGCCAGCAACTCAGAGGGGAACACTGAAGCTTTCTTT.

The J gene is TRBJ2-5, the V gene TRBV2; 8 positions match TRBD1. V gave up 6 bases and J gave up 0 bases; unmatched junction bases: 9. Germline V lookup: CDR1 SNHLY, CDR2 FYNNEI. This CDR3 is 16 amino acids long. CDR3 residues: CASRPFRGLYQETQYF. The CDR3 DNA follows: TGTGCCAGCAGGCCATTCAGGGGGCTGTACCAAGAGACCCAGTACTTC.

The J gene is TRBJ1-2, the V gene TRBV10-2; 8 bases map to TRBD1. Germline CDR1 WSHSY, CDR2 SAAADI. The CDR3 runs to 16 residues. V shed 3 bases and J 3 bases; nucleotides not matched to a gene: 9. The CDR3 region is CASSEGGAGGDYGYTF. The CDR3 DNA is TGCGCCAGCAGTGAAGGAGGGGCAGGGGGCGACTATGGCTACACCTTC.

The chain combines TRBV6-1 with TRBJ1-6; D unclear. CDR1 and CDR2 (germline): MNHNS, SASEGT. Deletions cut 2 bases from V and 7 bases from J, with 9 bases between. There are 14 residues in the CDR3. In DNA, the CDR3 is TGTGCCAGCAGTGAATTGGGGAGAAATTCACCCCTCCACTTT. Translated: CASSELGRNSPLHF.

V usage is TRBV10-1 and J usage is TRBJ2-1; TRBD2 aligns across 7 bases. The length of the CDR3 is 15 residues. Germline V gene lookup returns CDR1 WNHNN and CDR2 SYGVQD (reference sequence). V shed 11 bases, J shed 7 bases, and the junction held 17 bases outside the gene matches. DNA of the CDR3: TGCGCCCCCAGGAGAGGGAGGGCCAAAGAGAATGAGCAGTTCTTC. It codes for CAPRRGRAKENEQFF.

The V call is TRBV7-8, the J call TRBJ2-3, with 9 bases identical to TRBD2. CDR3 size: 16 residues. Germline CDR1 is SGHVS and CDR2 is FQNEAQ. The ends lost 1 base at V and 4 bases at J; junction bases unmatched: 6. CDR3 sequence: CASSLEAGGRADTQYF. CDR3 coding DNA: TGTGCCAGCAGCTTAGAGGCGGGAGGGCGGGCAGATACGCAGTATTTT.

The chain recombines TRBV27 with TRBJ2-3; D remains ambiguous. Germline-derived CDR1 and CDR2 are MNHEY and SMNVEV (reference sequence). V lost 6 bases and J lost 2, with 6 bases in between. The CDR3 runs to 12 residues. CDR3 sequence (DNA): TGTGCCAGCAGCCACTCCACAGATACGCAGTATTTT. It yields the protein CASSHSTDTQYF.

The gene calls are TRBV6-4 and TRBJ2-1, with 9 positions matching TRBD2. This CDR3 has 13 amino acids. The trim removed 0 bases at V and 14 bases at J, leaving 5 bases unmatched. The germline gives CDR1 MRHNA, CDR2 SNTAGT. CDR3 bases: TGTGCCAGCAGTGACTCGTCCGGGACTAGCAAGTTCTTC. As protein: CASSDSSGTSKFF.

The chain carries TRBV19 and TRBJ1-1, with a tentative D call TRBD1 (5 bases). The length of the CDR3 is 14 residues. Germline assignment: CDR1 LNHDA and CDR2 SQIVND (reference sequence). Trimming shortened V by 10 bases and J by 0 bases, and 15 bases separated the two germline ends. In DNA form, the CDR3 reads TGTGCCACCGCGAGGGACTTCATGAACACTGAAGCTTTCTTT. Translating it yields CATARDFMNTEAFF.

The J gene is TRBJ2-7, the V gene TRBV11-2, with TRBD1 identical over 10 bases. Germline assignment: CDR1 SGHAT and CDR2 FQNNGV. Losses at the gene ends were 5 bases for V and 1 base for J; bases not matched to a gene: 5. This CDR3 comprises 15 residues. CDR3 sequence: CASSIWTGGSYEQYF. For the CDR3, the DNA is TGTGCCAGCAGCATTTGGACAGGGGGGTCCTACGAGCAGTACTTC.

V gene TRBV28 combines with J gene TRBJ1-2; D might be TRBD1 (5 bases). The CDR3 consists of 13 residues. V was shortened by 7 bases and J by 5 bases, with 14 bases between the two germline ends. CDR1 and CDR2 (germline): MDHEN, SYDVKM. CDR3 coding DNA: TGTGCCAGCACCCCAGGGAGGGATTATGGCTACACCTTC. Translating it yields CASTPGRDYGYTF.

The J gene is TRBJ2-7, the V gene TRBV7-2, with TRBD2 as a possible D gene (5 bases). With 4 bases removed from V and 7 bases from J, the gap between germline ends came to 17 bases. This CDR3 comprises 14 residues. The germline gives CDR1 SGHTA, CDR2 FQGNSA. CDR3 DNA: TGTGCCAGCAGCTCAGGCCCGGGAATAGGAGAGCAGTACTTC. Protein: CASSSGPGIGEQYF.

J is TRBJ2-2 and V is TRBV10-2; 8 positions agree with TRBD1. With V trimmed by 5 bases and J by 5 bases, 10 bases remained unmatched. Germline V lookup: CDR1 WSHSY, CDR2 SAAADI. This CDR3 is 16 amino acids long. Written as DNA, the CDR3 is TGCGCCAGCAGTCCCGTGACAGGGGTTGGGACCGGGGAGCTGTTTTTT. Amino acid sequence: CASSPVTGVGTGELFF.